The entry below gives a single T cell receptor beta chain sequence along with its context. As yet, its antigen is unknown. The data were obtained in a study of cytomegalovirus exposure and HLA in healthy donors. Points from the study as a whole: In a later analysis, TCR beta V- and J-gene trimming was associated with a missense DCLRE1C variant.

Primers for the PCR totalled 60 Vbeta and 13 Jbeta. Measured with immunoSEQ multiplex PCR; TCRdb has only the in-frame clones, and not every one. Across about 150,000 clones, the top ten clones capture 1.5% to 2% of the sample. The CDR3 loop spans 16 amino acids. The V segment lost 4 bases and the J segment 2 bases; nucleotides outside the gene matches: 7. The germline V gene encodes CDR1 MDHEN and CDR2 SYDVKM. V usage is TRBV28 and J usage is TRBJ1-2; TRBD1 aligns across 10 bases. This TCR was recovered from a woman in her fifties or sixties in good health and CMV-seronegative. Sequencing was done on a sample of PBMCs. CDR3 DNA sequence: TGTGCCAGCAGTTCGGCGTCGGGACAGGGGAACTATGGCTACACCTTC. As protein: CASSSASGQGNYGYTF.